This T cell receptor beta chain was identified during a study of T-cell memory formation after mild COVID-19. It was 5'RACE with constant-segment primers that produced the TCR alpha and TCR beta cDNA libraries, which carried sample barcodes and UMIs. TCRdb itself ran the 5' RACE reads through MiXCR, one entry per CDR3 protein. Among about 170,000 distinct CDR3 sequences listed, 13% were seen once. Looked up from germline, CDR1 is SEHNR and CDR2 is FQNEAQ (reference sequence). V was trimmed by 1 base and J by 2 bases, leaving 13 bases between them. The CDR3 runs 16 residues. Whole-study findings and limits: From day 15 to 85, contracting clones were balanced between CD4 and CD8, whereas later expanders leaned toward CD4+.

At least ten counts were recorded for this clonotype. Its antigen is unknown. The chain has TRBV7-9 and TRBJ2-3, with TRBD2 as a possible D gene (5 bases). The TCR comes from a man aged 18 to 29 who had mild COVID-19 (a few samples of this study predate the infection). Cell type and time point are not known. The sample consisted of PBMCs or a T cell subset sorted from them (not recorded which). CDR3 amino acids: CASSLVPTSFTDTQYF. The CDR3 DNA is TGTGCCAGCAGCTTAGTCCCCACTAGTTTCACAGATACGCAGTATTTT.